This T cell receptor beta chain stems from a study of cytomegalovirus exposure and HLA in healthy donors. This clone was counted between two and nine times. Its matching antigen is unknown. Study outcomes and limitations: Later, an analysis found that common viral pathogens appeared to be linked with several of the most significant clusters.

PCR involved 60 Vbeta and 13 Jbeta primers. Sequenced by immunoSEQ multiplex PCR; TCRdb stores in-frame clones only, minus some. The sample holds 70,000 to 95,000 clones, around 82% seen once. Trimming cost V 1 base and J 1 base, with 11 bases left between them. Germline CDR1 is SGHTS and CDR2 is YDEGEE. CDR3 size: 15 residues. Material for sequencing was PBMCs. The sequence derives from a man aged 50-60 years in good health and CMV-seronegative. V and J are TRBV5-8 and TRBJ1-1; D ambiguous. The DNA for the CDR3 is TGTGCCAGCAGCTTGCGGGGAGAAACGAACACTGAAGCTTTCTTT. Translating it yields CASSLRGETNTEAFF.